This TCR beta chain was profiled in a study of STAT5B mutations in CD4+ large granular lymphocyte leukemia. Some clones are missing from TCRdb's copy, which holds only in-frame ones; the method was immunoSEQ multiplex PCR. This table holds tens of thousands of clones, roughly 84% found once. Healthy controls were blood donor buffy coats. A note on this clone: As yet, its antigen is unknown.

Study-wide results and caveats: Patient CD4-sorted repertoires stayed more clonal than healthy ones after leukemic-clone removal.

Sequencing was performed on CD4+ T cells from blood buffy coats. This TCR was sampled from a human donor in good health.

The CDR3 DNA follows: TGTGCCAGTAGTATCCAGGGGGCCACTAATGAAAAACTGTTTTTT. Translation: CASSIQGATNEKLFF. The J gene is TRBJ1-4, the V gene TRBV19; 8 positions match TRBD1. V lost 3 bases and J lost 2; bases outside the gene matches: 2. This CDR3 is built from 15 residues. Germline CDR1 and CDR2: LNHDA and SQIVND (reference sequence).